This TCR beta chain derives from a study of shared clonotypes between healthy human individuals. Overall study findings and caveats: Between a few donors, naive CD4 clonotypes were shared at a level of around 5.2%.

Here immunoSEQ multiplex PCR was the method, and the copy in TCRdb shows in-frame clones only, minus some. The sample contains 2 million to 2.5 million clones, approximately 94% of which appear only once. Remarks on this clone: What it binds is unknown.

CD45RO-negative, CCR7-positively selected cells formed the naive CD8 fraction, excluding terminally differentiated effector memory CD45RA+ cells. Trimming pared 2 bases from V and 6 bases from J, leaving 8 bases between. This CDR3 contains 13 residues. Germline-derived CDR1 and CDR2 are LGHNA and YSLEER. This chain joins TRBV4-3 and TRBJ2-1; D gene uncertain. This sequence originates from a man in his late teens or twenties in good health. Sequencing used naive CD8+ T cells sorted from blood. The CDR3 region is CASSQIEVNEQFF. CDR3 nucleotide sequence: TGCGCCAGCAGCCAAATTGAGGTCAATGAGCAGTTCTTC.